Below, 32 T cell receptor beta chains from the same sample are listed, as sequenced in a study of metastatic and nonmetastatic thyroid tumors. Thyroid surgery was performed in patients who had received no treatment beforehand. Using MiXCR, TCRdb re-called clones from the PCR reads. The sample holds about 33,000 clones; 11% are singletons and the top ten take around 16%. Sequenced: blood. These TCRs come from a female donor with papillary thyroid cancer or a benign thyroid nodule (not recorded which). Some clones in this sample may be carry-over from other donors' samples.

This clone was seen more than once but under ten times. Given a much more abundant clone one base away, this may be a read error. The sample carries other DNA sequences with the same CDR3. This chain links TRBV14 with TRBJ2-3; D call uncertain. Trimming cost V 1 base and J 0 bases, with 11 bases left between them. This CDR3 region has 16 residues. The germline CDR1 and CDR2 sequences are SGHDN and FVKESK. CDR3 in amino acids: CASSQAGRHSTDTQYF. The CDR3 DNA reads as TGTGCCAGCAGCCAAGCTGGCCGTCATAGCACAGATACGCAGTATTTT.

This clone was seen at least ten times. This chain links TRBV24-1 with TRBJ2-3; 11 bases match TRBD1. This CDR3 is built from 16 residues. CDR1 and CDR2 from the germline V gene are KGHDR and SFDVKD. With 12 bases clipped from V and 4 bases from J, the junction kept 14 bases outside the gene matches. CDR3 region: CAEQFPGQGVADTQYF. CDR3 nucleotide sequence: TGTGCCGAACAATTTCCGGGACAGGGGGTCGCAGATACGCAGTATTTT.

This clone was seen at least ten times. The chain has TRBV20-1 and TRBJ2-5, with TRBD1 as a possible D gene (5 bases). Trimming cost V 1 base and J 5 bases, with 11 bases left between them. CDR1 is DFQATT and CDR2 is SNEGSKA in the germline V gene (reference sequence). This CDR3 is 13 amino acids long. The CDR3 sequence is CSARARDGETQYF. The DNA for the CDR3 is TGCAGTGCTAGAGCCAGGGATGGGGAGACCCAGTACTTC.

By frequency in the sample, this clone is medium-sized. This rearrangement joins TRBV30 to TRBJ1-2; D not certain. The CDR3 runs 14 residues. Trimming stripped 1 base from V and 0 bases from J, with 9 bases between. Germline-derived CDR1 and CDR2 are GTSNPN and SVGIG (reference sequence). DNA of the CDR3: TGTGCCTGGAGTGGAAGCCCTTCTAACTATGGCTACACCTTC. Translation gives CAWSGSPSNYGYTF.

This clone was seen ten or more times. The chain joins TRBV12-3 or TRBV12-4 to TRBJ2-1, with D possibly being TRBD2 (5 bases). The CDR3 runs 15 residues. Trimming cost V 10 bases and J 8 bases, with 24 bases left between them. The CDR3 reads CAIRSSDYDPHEQFF. CDR3 bases: TGTGCCATAAGGTCGTCAGACTATGACCCCCATGAGCAGTTCTTC.

This clone was found many times. V is TRBV19 and J is TRBJ1-1; TRBD1 might be the D (6 bases). Germline V gene lookup returns CDR1 LNHDA and CDR2 SQIVND (reference sequence). The ends were cut back, 1 base at V and 6 bases at J, with 21 bases in the middle. There are 17 residues in the CDR3. CDR3 loop: CASSIVLRAGEGAEAFF. CDR3 sequence (DNA): TGTGCCAGTAGTATAGTCCTGCGGGCAGGGGAGGGGGCTGAAGCTTTCTTT. The full variable domain, completed using reference TRBV19 and TRBJ1-1, is DGGITQSPKYLFRKEGQNVTLSCEQNLNHDAMYWYRQDPGQGLRLIYYSQIVNDFQKGDIAEGYSVSREKKESFPLTVTSAQKNPTAFYLCASSIVLRAGEGAEAFFGQGTRLTVV.

Worth noting for this clone: The junction shows a germline mismatch at one end, possibly a read error. The chain uses TRBV28 and TRBJ2-2, with TRBD2 as a possible D gene (6 bases). The CDR3 totals 12 residues. Germline V gene data show CDR1 as MDHEN and CDR2 as SYDVKM. The CDR3 protein is CASSFSAGEVFF. For the CDR3, the DNA is TGTGCCAGCAGTTTTTCGGCTGGGGAGGTGTTTTTT.

This clone occurred a few times. The gene calls are TRBV10-3 and TRBJ1-2, with a tentative D call TRBD1 (5 bases). The CDR3 runs 14 residues. Germline V lookup: CDR1 ENHRY, CDR2 SYGVKD. Trimming cost V 2 bases and J 6 bases, with 13 bases left between them. The DNA for the CDR3 is TGTGCCATCAGTGAGGGGGCGGCCTGGGATGGCTACACCTTC. Its translation: CAISEGAAWDGYTF.

This chain connects TRBV9 to TRBJ1-3; D gene unclear. The germline gives CDR1 SGDLS, CDR2 YYNGEE. With 2 bases removed from V and 2 bases from J, the gap between germline ends came to 11 bases. The CDR3 covers 15 residues. The CDR3 DNA sequence: TGTGCCAGCAGCGTTGAGGCGGGTACTGGAAACACCATATATTTT. This encodes CASSVEAGTGNTIYF.

This clone came up many times. This chain joins TRBV20-1 and TRBJ2-3, with D tentatively TRBD1 (5 bases). The CDR3 runs 16 residues. The germline V and J ends were trimmed by 4 bases and 2 bases, with 19 bases remaining between them. From germline, CDR1 is DFQATT and CDR2 SNEGSKA (reference sequence). CDR3 sequence (DNA): TGCAGTGCTACCGAATTGGACACTCGTAACACAGATACGCAGTATTTT. Translating it yields CSATELDTRNTDTQYF.

There are many counts of this clone. This chain's CDR3 is CASSLRPAPQETQYF. CDR3 coding DNA: TGTGCCAGCAGTCTCCGGCCAGCGCCCCAAGAGACCCAGTACTTC. The chain couples TRBV6-2 or TRBV6-3 to TRBJ2-5; no definite D call. Germline V gene sequence: CDR1 MNHEY, CDR2 SVGEGT. The length of the CDR3 is 15 residues. V lost 5 bases and J lost 1, with 14 bases in between.

This clone was observed many times. The chain is built from TRBV3-1 and TRBJ2-5; 7 positions match TRBD1. V lost 5 bases and J lost 2; bases outside the gene matches: 5. The CDR3 loop spans 14 amino acids. Germline-derived CDR1 and CDR2 are LGHDT and YNNKEL (reference sequence). CDR3 residues: CASSGRDRQETQYF. The CDR3 nucleotides are TGTGCCAGCAGCGGCCGGGACAGACAAGAGACCCAGTACTTC.

In this sample, this clone is medium-sized (0.01 to 0.1%). This sequence joins TRBV6-5 and TRBJ2-7, with 8 positions matching TRBD2. This CDR3 contains 18 residues. CDR1 and CDR2 from the germline V gene are MNHEY and SVGAGI. Trimming removed 0 bases from V and 2 bases from J; junction bases left unmatched: 12. The CDR3 is CASSYSTPRLAPTYEQYF. Written as DNA, the CDR3 is TGTGCCAGCAGTTACTCGACTCCTAGACTAGCGCCAACCTACGAGCAGTACTTC.

This clone appeared many times. This chain joins TRBV3-1 and TRBJ1-1, with a tentative D call TRBD1 (5 bases). The V gene's germline CDR1 is LGHDT and CDR2 YNNKEL (reference sequence). The CDR3 totals 14 residues. V was trimmed by 8 bases and J by 3 bases, leaving 16 bases between them. The CDR3 nucleotides are TGTGCCAGCCGACCCCGGGGGGACGACACTGAAGCTTTCTTT. Its translation is CASRPRGDDTEAFF.

Many counts were recorded for this clone. The chain employs TRBV3-1 and TRBJ1-2, with 11 bases lining up with TRBD1. Trimming took 5 bases from V and 2 from J; bases not matched to a gene: 7. This CDR3 region has 16 residues. Germline V gives CDR1 LGHDT, CDR2 YNNKEL (reference sequence). The CDR3 here is CASSNHRDRGNYGYTF. CDR3 in DNA: TGTGCCAGCAGCAACCATCGGGACAGGGGGAACTATGGCTACACCTTC. Filled out from reference TRBV3-1 and TRBJ1-2, the complete variable domain reads DTAVSQTPKYLVTQMGNDKSIKCEQNLGHDTMYWYKQDSKKFLKIMFSYNNKELIINETVPNRFSPKSPDKAHLNLHINSLELGDSAVYFCASSNHRDRGNYGYTFGSGTRLTVV.

This clone showed up many times. Within the sample, other DNA sequences also encode this same CDR3. The genes are TRBV25-1 and TRBJ2-3; D not resolved. The CDR3 spans 14 residues. Germline CDR1 reads MGHDK; CDR2 reads SYGVNS. Trimming removed 6 bases at V and 2 bases at J, with 12 bases between. The CDR3 loop reads CASRPGSSTDTQYF. The CDR3 bases are TGTGCCAGCAGGCCCGGGTCTTCCACAGATACGCAGTATTTT.

This clone was recorded at least ten times. The chain carries TRBV5-4 and TRBJ2-3; 12 nucleotides agree with TRBD2. Germline CDR1 SGHNT, CDR2 YYREEE (reference sequence). The CDR3 runs 15 residues. The V gene end was trimmed by 9 bases and the J gene end by 3 bases; junction bases not matched to a gene: 8. The CDR3 nucleotides read TGTGCCACCCGCCCCGGGACTAGCGGGACAGATACGCAGTATTTT. Amino acid sequence: CATRPGTSGTDTQYF.

In DNA, the CDR3 is TGTGCCAGCAGTGAACTGCGGGGGGTGTACGAGCAGTACTTC. Amino acids: CASSELRGVYEQYF. V is TRBV2 and J is TRBJ2-7, with TRBD2 identical over 8 bases. Germline assignment: CDR1 SNHLY and CDR2 FYNNEI. There are 14 residues in the CDR3. J lost 4 bases, V lost 2 bases, and 4 bases had no gene match.

The sample holds many counts of this clone. The chain is built from TRBV29-1 and TRBJ1-1; 8 bases agree with TRBD1. Germline V gene data show CDR1 as SQVTM and CDR2 as ANQGSEA. Germline trimming cut 6 bases from V and 4 bases from J; bases unmatched to any gene: 4. The CDR3 extends over 12 amino acids. The CDR3 DNA follows: TGCAGCGTACCTGACAGGGGCACTGAAGCTTTCTTT. This translates into CSVPDRGTEAFF.

This clone was counted at least ten times. The CDR3 DNA sequence: TGTGCCATCAGTGAGACCGGTGGCTATGGCTACACCTTC. Residues: CAISETGGYGYTF. The V gene is TRBV10-3, the J gene TRBJ1-2; D unresolved. This CDR3 is 13 amino acids long. V was pared by 2 bases and J by 4 bases, with 8 bases between. CDR1 is ENHRY and CDR2 is SYGVKD in the germline V gene.

The sample holds many counts of this clone. The V gene is TRBV24-1, the J gene TRBJ1-2; unclear D gene. The V and J ends lost 4 bases and 4 bases respectively, with 9 bases between them. The CDR3 contains 13 residues. Looked up from germline, CDR1 is KGHDR and CDR2 is SFDVKD. The CDR3 DNA sequence: TGTGCCACCAGTGACAGACGGTCCTATGGCTACACCTTC. This gives the protein CATSDRRSYGYTF.

This clone has at least ten counts. The chain recombines TRBV28 with TRBJ1-2; 7 bases are a match to TRBD1. The CDR3 contains 13 residues. CDR1 is MDHEN and CDR2 is SYDVKM in the germline V gene. Unmatched junction bases numbered 6, after V lost 6 bases and J lost 5 bases. This chain's CDR3 is CASSPDREYGYTF. CDR3 sequence (DNA): TGTGCCAGCAGCCCTGACAGGGAGTATGGCTACACCTTC.

This clone was seen many times. The rearrangement uses TRBV5-6 and TRBJ2-1; D unclear. The CDR3 contains 13 residues. Germline V gene lookup returns CDR1 SGHDT and CDR2 YYEEEE. Between the trimmed V and J ends, which lost 3 bases and 10 bases, there was a span of 14 bases. The CDR3 DNA reads TGTGCCAGCAGCTCGGAATATGGAAAGGAGCAGTTCTTC. Translating it yields CASSSEYGKEQFF.

At least ten counts were recorded for this clone. The J gene is TRBJ2-3, the V gene TRBV24-1; weak D call: TRBD1 (5 bases). Germline CDR1 KGHDR, CDR2 SFDVKD. Trimming pared 1 base from V and 0 bases from J, leaving 16 bases between. The CDR3 length is 18 residues. Here the CDR3 reads CATSDFKGQPSSTDTQYF. In DNA form, the CDR3 reads TGTGCCACCAGTGATTTCAAGGGGCAGCCTTCTAGCACAGATACGCAGTATTTT.

The chain carries TRBV7-2 and TRBJ2-7; 10 nucleotides align to TRBD1. V shed 7 bases, J shed 2 bases, and the junction held 8 bases outside the gene matches. Germline CDR1 and CDR2: SGHTA and FQGNSA. This CDR3 has 15 amino acids. Here the CDR3 reads CASISGTGVTYEQYF. The CDR3 nucleotides read TGTGCCAGCATCTCCGGGACAGGGGTCACCTACGAGCAGTACTTC. Combining the CDR3 with reference TRBV7-2 and TRBJ2-7 gives the whole variable domain GAGVSQSPSNKVTEKGKDVELRCDPISGHTALYWYRQSLGQGLEFLIYFQGNSAPDKSGLPSDRFSAERTGGSVSTLTIQRTQQEDSAVYLCASISGTGVTYEQYFGPGTRLTVT.

Here the CDR3 reads CASSFALYEQYF. The CDR3, as DNA: TGTGCCAGCAGTTTCGCTCTATACGAGCAGTACTTC. The genes are TRBV28 and TRBJ2-7; no reliable D call. Germline CDR1 reads MDHEN; CDR2 reads SYDVKM. CDR3 length: 12 amino acids. With 3 bases removed from V and 4 bases from J, the gap between germline ends came to 7 bases.

This clone was seen repeatedly, ten times or more. A much larger clone lies one base from this, so it may be a read error. V gene TRBV7-9 combines with J gene TRBJ2-7, with D maybe TRBD1 (5 bases). Per germline, CDR1 SEHNR and CDR2 FQNEAQ (reference sequence). The CDR3 is 14 residues long. The CDR3: CASSSPVGAYEQHF. The CDR3 DNA is TGTGCCAGCAGCTCCCCCGTTGGGGCCTACGAGCAGCACTTC.

The chain recombines TRBV28 with TRBJ2-3; 9 nucleotides agree with TRBD1. From germline, CDR1 is MDHEN and CDR2 SYDVKM. CDR3 length: 15 amino acids. After removal of 6 bases from V and 0 bases from J, the junction contained 4 bases not matched to a gene. The CDR3 nucleotides read TGTGCCAGCAGGGGACAGGGATCTAGCACAGATACGCAGTATTTT. This sequence encodes CASRGQGSSTDTQYF. Full variable domain (outside the CDR3, taken from reference TRBV28 and TRBJ2-3): DVKVTQSSRYLVKRTGEKVFLECVQDMDHENMFWYRQDPGLGLRLIYFSYDVKMKEKGDIPEGYSVSREKKERFSLILESASTNQTSMYLCASRGQGSSTDTQYFGPGTRLTVL.

This clone was counted at least ten times. This chain connects TRBV27 to TRBJ2-1, with 10 bases fitting TRBD2. Trimming removed 0 bases from V and 0 bases from J; junction bases left unmatched: 2. CDR3 length equals 17 residues. Germline CDR1 and CDR2: MNHEY and SMNVEV (reference sequence). The CDR3 DNA reads as TGTGCCAGCAGTTTATCCCGGACTAGCGGCTCCTACAATGAGCAGTTCTTC. Protein sequence: CASSLSRTSGSYNEQFF.

This clone has a count of ten or more. V gene TRBV6-5 combines with J gene TRBJ1-1; 10 nucleotides line up with TRBD1. This CDR3 is built from 17 residues. Trimming removed 2 bases from V and 1 base from J; junction bases left unmatched: 7. Germline V gives CDR1 MNHEY, CDR2 SVGAGI. The CDR3 nucleotides are TGTGCCAGCAGTTACGAGCGACAGGGGGCGGGGAACACTGAAGCTTTCTTT. Translating it yields CASSYERQGAGNTEAFF.

This clone was seen many times. The chain links TRBV4-2 to TRBJ2-1, with 16 bases that match TRBD2. Trimming cost V 4 bases and J 7 bases; bases outside gene matches: 10. The germline V gene encodes CDR1 LGHNA and CDR2 YNFKEQ. This CDR3 has 18 amino acids. In DNA form, the CDR3 reads TGTGCCAGCAGCCCGGGACTAGCGGGAGGGTCTGGGAGGAATGAGCAGTTCTTC. Amino acid sequence: CASSPGLAGGSGRNEQFF.

This clone was recorded at least ten times. This chain links TRBV10-3 with TRBJ1-6; D gene uncertain. V was trimmed by 2 bases and J by 5 bases, leaving 10 bases between them. Germline CDR1 ENHRY, CDR2 SYGVKD. The CDR3 covers 15 residues. CDR3 DNA sequence: TGTGCCATCAGTGAGACGGACGGAAATAATTCACCCCTCCACTTT. Translating gives CAISETDGNNSPLHF.